This passage covers 14 T cell receptor beta chains from one sample sequenced in a study of T cells after yellow fever vaccination. MiXCR was run by TCRdb on the 5' RACE reads, yielding one entry per CDR3 protein. This table has about 400,000 distinct CDR3 sequences, over 5% appearing once. The sequencing used PBMCs, collected 5 days after the yellow fever booster vaccination. The source is a man aged 25 to 40 who received the YFV17D yellow fever vaccine.

This clonotype was detected many times. The V gene is TRBV15, the J gene TRBJ2-1; TRBD2 matches at 7 bases. Per the germline V gene, CDR1 is LNHNV and CDR2 is YYDKDF (reference sequence). CDR3 length: 15 residues. J was trimmed by 6 bases and V by 5 bases; bases with no gene match: 10. In nucleotides, the CDR3 is TGTGCCACCAGCCTAAGCCTCGGGACTACCAATGAGCAGTTCTTC. It is translated as CATSLSLGTTNEQFF.

At least ten counts were recorded for this clonotype. The chain employs TRBV7-2 and TRBJ2-1, with TRBD1 identical over 7 bases. This CDR3 has 15 amino acids. With 5 bases clipped from V and 0 bases from J, the junction kept 4 bases outside the gene matches. Germline V gene lookup returns CDR1 SGHTA and CDR2 FQGNSA. CDR3 residues: CASSVTGDSYNEQFF. DNA for the CDR3: TGTGCCAGCAGCGTAACAGGGGACTCCTACAATGAGCAGTTCTTC.

The rearrangement links TRBV23-1 to TRBJ1-1; D gene ambiguous. TRBV23-1 is placed among ORFs of uncertain function. This CDR3 is built from 15 residues. The germline V and J ends were trimmed by 5 bases and 4 bases, with 17 bases remaining between them. The CDR3 region has the DNA TGCGCCAGCAGTTTTGATCGCGATCGAGGCACTGAAGCTTTCTTT. Protein product: CASSFDRDRGTEAFF.

This clonotype has only a few counts. The chain couples TRBV4-3 to TRBJ1-3, with D perhaps TRBD1 (6 bases). The germline V gene encodes CDR1 LGHNA and CDR2 YSLEER. Trimming stripped 1 base from V and 4 bases from J, with 17 bases between. The CDR3 sequence is 17 residues long. Written as DNA, the CDR3 is TGCGCCAGCAGCCAAGCAGTCCGAACGGGACAAGGAAACACCATATATTTT. Its protein is CASSQAVRTGQGNTIYF.

The chain combines TRBV4-1 with TRBJ2-7; D is uncertain. V was cut by 0 bases and J by 6 bases, with 27 bases left in between. The CDR3 has 19 residues. CDR1 is MGHRA and CDR2 is YSYEKL in the germline V gene. In DNA form, the CDR3 reads TGCGCCAGCAGCCAAGACTTAAGCCCGGACGGCCAAAGCTATTCCGAGCAGTACTTC. This translates into CASSQDLSPDGQSYSEQYF.

This chain links TRBV6-2 or TRBV6-3 with TRBJ2-1, with 8 bases identical to TRBD2. The V gene's germline CDR1 is MNHEY and CDR2 SVGEGT. The CDR3 contains 14 residues. The trim removed 8 bases at V and 15 bases at J, leaving 18 bases unmatched. The CDR3 loop reads CASSKDSGRANRFF. The CDR3 bases are TGTGCCAGCTCAAAGGACAGCGGGAGAGCCAATCGGTTCTTC.

This clonotype came up a few times. This chain joins TRBV12-3 or TRBV12-4 and TRBJ2-3; D is unresolved. V lost 4 bases, J lost 0 bases, and 20 bases lay in between. This CDR3 has 18 residues. The CDR3 here is CASSSRPGTATSTDTQYF. The CDR3 nucleotides are TGTGCCAGCAGTTCCCGCCCCGGCACGGCTACTAGCACAGATACGCAGTATTTT.

This clonotype has more than one count but fewer than ten. The rearrangement uses TRBV12-3 or TRBV12-4 and TRBJ2-2; 12 bases match TRBD2. The CDR3 is 19 amino acids. After removal of 5 bases from V and 3 bases from J, the junction contained 13 bases not matched to a gene. This CDR3 is CASSIKGLAGMGDTGELFF. The CDR3 bases are TGTGCCAGCAGTATAAAAGGACTAGCGGGGATGGGGGACACCGGGGAGCTGTTTTTT.

This clonotype showed up many times. The V gene is TRBV7-2, the J gene TRBJ2-2, with unresolved D. The V end lost 7 bases, the J end lost 4 bases, and 16 bases lay between the germline ends. Germline CDR1 and CDR2: SGHTA and FQGNSA. The CDR3 covers 15 residues. Here the CDR3 reads CASIPRPTSTGELFF. The CDR3 bases are TGTGCCAGCATCCCCAGGCCCACCAGCACCGGGGAGCTGTTTTTT.

This clonotype has more than one count but fewer than ten. V is TRBV5-1 and J is TRBJ2-7; TRBD2 aligns across 14 bases. This CDR3 is 18 amino acids long. After removal of 0 bases from V and 3 bases from J, the junction contained 8 bases not matched to a gene. Germline CDR1 and CDR2: SGHRS and YFSETQ. As DNA, the CDR3 is TGCGCCAGCAGCTTGGCTGTGACTAGCGGGAGGGAAGGCTACGAGCAGTACTTC. Translating it yields CASSLAVTSGREGYEQYF.

The rearrangement links TRBV7-2 to TRBJ2-1; possibly TRBD1 for D (6 bases). Trimming removed 2 bases from V and 3 bases from J, with 14 bases in between. Germline CDR1 SGHTA, CDR2 FQGNSA. The CDR3 loop spans 16 amino acids. CDR3 nucleotide sequence: TGTGCCAGCAGCTTATGGAGACAGGCTAACTACAATGAGCAGTTCTTC. It codes for CASSLWRQANYNEQFF. The full variable domain, with the rest looked up from reference TRBV7-2 and TRBJ2-1, is GAGVSQSPSNKVTEKGKDVELRCDPISGHTALYWYRQSLGQGLEFLIYFQGNSAPDKSGLPSDRFSAERTGGSVSTLTIQRTQQEDSAVYLCASSLWRQANYNEQFFGPGTRLTVL.

This clonotype was picked up many times. V is TRBV7-8 and J is TRBJ2-7; TRBD1 might be the D (5 bases). CDR3 length: 14 amino acids. The V and J ends lost 5 bases and 3 bases respectively, with 14 bases between them. Looked up from germline, CDR1 is SGHVS and CDR2 is FQNEAQ. Here the CDR3 reads CASSPTVVGYEQYF. The CDR3 nucleotides are TGTGCCAGCAGCCCGACAGTGGTTGGCTACGAGCAGTACTTC.

The V gene is TRBV6-5, the J gene TRBJ2-7, with D possibly being TRBD1 (5 bases). With 3 bases removed from V and 3 bases from J, the gap between germline ends came to 9 bases. From germline, CDR1 is MNHEY and CDR2 SVGAGI. The CDR3 spans 13 residues. CDR3 bases: TGTGCCAGCAGTTATGGCAGGGACTACGAGCAGTACTTC. It specifies CASSYGRDYEQYF.

This clonotype came up many times. CDR3 in DNA: TGCGCCAGCAGAAGGGACTCCAATCAGCCCCAGCATTTT. This translates into CASRRDSNQPQHF. J is TRBJ1-5 and V is TRBV5-1, with D tentatively TRBD1 (5 bases). V was trimmed by 5 bases and J by 3 bases, leaving 9 bases between them. Germline CDR1 SGHRS, CDR2 YFSETQ. The CDR3 has 13 amino acids.